Detailed here is one TCR beta chain. No cognate antigen has been identified for it. Per-base qualities were not stored, and no clone one base away is much larger. The CDR3 contains 14 residues, cysteine and phenylalanine counted. Only the CDR3 portion is preserved as DNA: 42 bases, with reading frame beginning at the first base. V is shortened by 2 bases, J by 2 bases, and the region joining them spans 10 bases. Via the germline V gene (reference sequence), CDR1 is GTSNPN and CDR2 SVGIG. The record originates from a study of tumor-infiltrating lymphocytes in localized non-small cell lung cancer (dated by TCRdb to the early 2020s). For the study in its entirety: The cohort included patients whose samples were collected after neoadjuvant chemotherapy, as well as both smokers and never-smokers and several histologies. Each patient contributed resected tumor tissue and uninvolved lung tissue from the same patient, described as non-adjacent to the tumor. The overall ICON cohort comprised over 140 surgical patients with localized non-small cell lung cancer whose tumors were resected. Alongside flow cytometry, multiplex immunofluorescence, RNA-seq, exome sequencing and proteomics, TCR sequencing was applied to the same patients as one of several integrated assays. For 50 to 55 patients, immunoSEQ T-cell fraction was compared between paired tumor and uninvolved lung. Broader findings and caveats from the paper: Because assay coverage varied across patients depending on available tissue quantity, TCR sequencing was performed for only a subset of the cohort. Because different pieces of the same tissue were used for different assays, technical variation could not be separated from intratumor heterogeneity. The TCR-derived T-cell fraction showed no difference between the flow cytometry-defined immunotypes IM1 (good prognosis) and IM2 (poor prognosis). Recurrence-free survival showed no association with tumor T-cell fraction measured by TCR sequencing (p = 0.61). In line with immunofluorescence CD3 counts, TCRbeta sequencing supported higher T cell infiltration in tumors compared with uninvolved lung tissue.

Patient enrollment in ICON started in the first half of 2016, and the final patient was enrolled in late 2018. Fresh tumor and matched uninvolved tissue for in-depth immune analyses, including TCR sequencing, were collected from a subcohort of 65 to 80 patients. DNA isolated from bulk tissue, without cell sorting, was used for TCR sequencing. The T-cell fraction in tumor and uninvolved lung tissue was provided by TCR sequencing with the immunoSEQ assay. In the source study's methods: To analyze survival, patients were divided into a high T-cell fraction group (upper tertile) and a low T-cell fraction group (lower two tertiles), and the two groups were compared using a log-rank test. Paired tumor versus uninvolved lung differences in T-cell fraction were tested with a signed-rank test. Here the immuneACCESS table is served through TCRdb, limited to in-frame sequences with V and J called. Missing clones are a known gap in these copies; in checked studies unresolved V genes cover under half, and the rest lacks a known reason. V, J and clone size are taken as reported in that table, and D and trimming were inferred from the DNA itself. This sample lists around 18,000 clones; over 35% were detected once. The ten largest clones capture roughly a sixth of the sample.

Rearrangement joined TRBV30 to TRBJ1-5; possibly the D gene is TRBD1, per 5 matching bases. This sequence originates from a human donor with non-small cell lung cancer. The sequenced sample was lung tumor tissue. The CDR3 region has the sequence CAWSYRGGNQPQHF. The DNA sequence is as follows: TGTGCCTGGAGTTACCGGGGGGGCAATCAGCCCCAGCATTTT.